One sample yielded the 23 T cell receptor beta chains listed below, sequenced in a study of T cell clonality in common variable immunodeficiency. Study-wide results and caveats: In common variable immunodeficiency, TCR beta chains reportedly carried fewer deletions and N-nucleotide insertions.

Profiled with immunoSEQ multiplex PCR; TCRdb holds only in-frame clones, not every one. Listed for the sample are about 18,000 clones, none seen a single time. Their antigens are not known. Sequencing used peripheral blood mononuclear cells. The source is a human donor with common variable immunodeficiency.

The table lists this clone with many counts. Read data end 3 residues before the CDR3 end; the end is taken from the germline J gene. The chain carries TRBV5-6 and TRBJ1-5; 7 nucleotides match TRBD1. CDR3 length: 15 amino acids. Germline CDR1 reads SGHDT; CDR2 reads YYEEEE. V shed 0 bases and J 0 bases; nucleotides not matched to a gene: 0. The part of the CDR3 DNA that was read is TGTGCCAGCAGCTTGGGACAGGGTAGCAATCAGCCC. Amino acids: CASSLGQGSNQP. The full-length CDR3 reads as CASSLGQGSNQPQHF.

This clone was detected ten times or more. Read sequence stops 3 residues before the CDR3 end, and the germline J gene provides the missing end. The chain links TRBV20-1 to TRBJ2-7; 8 bases align to TRBD1. CDR1 and CDR2 (germline): DFQATT, SNEGSKA (reference sequence). The CDR3 consists of 15 residues. V dropped 2 bases and J dropped 0; count of bases not matched to a gene: 6. CDR3 sequence: CSARPGQGNSYEQYF. CDR3 DNA (partial): TGCAGTGCTAGACCTGGACAGGGAAACTCCTACGAG.

This clone counts as medium-sized. The CDR3 goes on 3 residues after the read ends, and that part is filled in from the germline J gene. The V and J genes are TRBV20-1 and TRBJ2-3; 7 nucleotides match TRBD2. J was trimmed by 0 bases and V by 5 bases; bases with no gene match: 11. CDR3 length equals 16 residues. Per the germline V gene, CDR1 is DFQATT and CDR2 is SNEGSKA (reference sequence). The CDR3 bases that were read are TGCAGTGCTCGGGTGGGCGGGAGAGCTAGCACAGATACG. Encoded protein: CSARVGGRASTDT. From start to end, the CDR3 is CSARVGGRASTDTQYF.

This clone has a count of ten or more. Read data end 3 residues before the CDR3 end; the end is taken from the germline J gene. The V call is TRBV7-2, the J call TRBJ2-3; D perhaps matches TRBD2 (6 bases). The CDR3 runs to 14 residues. Germline V lookup: CDR1 SGHTA, CDR2 FQGNSA. Trimming left V 7 bases short and J 0 bases short, with 11 bases between. The CDR3 loop is CASTLGTSTDTQYF. The CDR3 bases that were read are TGTGCCAGCACCCTTGGGACTAGCACAGATACG.

In this sample, this clone turned up many times. Read data end 3 residues before the CDR3 end; the end is taken from the germline J gene. The V call is TRBV30, the J call TRBJ1-4, with TRBD1 as a possible D gene (6 bases). Trimming stripped 2 bases from V and 3 bases from J, with 10 bases between. Germline V gives CDR1 GTSNPN, CDR2 SVGIG (reference sequence). The CDR3 totals 14 residues. CDR3: CAWSTGGSNEKLFF. Incomplete CDR3 DNA: TGTGCCTGGAGTACGGGGGGCTCTAATGAAAAA.

This clone was detected many times. The CDR3 end falls 3 residues outside the read, so it is completed with the germline J gene. V is TRBV7-8 and J is TRBJ1-3; 7 bases are a match to TRBD1. With V trimmed by 1 base and J by 3 bases, 6 bases remained unmatched. The CDR3 has 16 residues. Germline V lookup: CDR1 SGHVS, CDR2 FQNEAQ. Incomplete CDR3 DNA: TGTGCCAGCAGCTTAGTTAAGGGGGCTGGTGGAAACACC. Its translation: CASSLVKGAGGNT. The entire CDR3 protein reads CASSLVKGAGGNTIYF.

This clone was counted at least ten times. From the germline J gene comes the end of the CDR3, since the read stops 3 residues before it. The chain links TRBV6-2 or TRBV6-3 to TRBJ1-4, with D perhaps TRBD1 (5 bases). The germline gives CDR1 MNHEY, CDR2 SVGEGT. V lost 4 bases and J 8 bases, leaving 14 bases between the germline ends. The CDR3 consists of 14 residues. The CDR3 here is CASSSSGFREKLFF. The CDR3 DNA, read in part, is TGTGCCAGCAGTTCATCAGGGTTTCGCGAAAAA.

Many counts were recorded for this clone. The CDR3 is CASSLGQGGRLANEKLFF. The sequenced part of the CDR3 DNA is TGCGCCAGCAGCTTAGGACAGGGCGGGCGTTTAGCTAATGAAAAA. The V gene is TRBV5-1, the J gene TRBJ1-4, with 8 bases identical to TRBD1. The CDR3 end is not reached by the read, which stops 3 residues before it; the germline J gene fills it in. The V and J ends lost 2 bases and 3 bases, in that order; junction bases with no gene match: 12. Germline V lookup: CDR1 SGHRS, CDR2 YFSETQ. This CDR3 contains 18 residues.

In this sample, this clone turned up many times. From the germline J gene comes the end of the CDR3, since the read stops 3 residues before it. The chain employs TRBV18 and TRBJ1-4, with 10 bases fitting TRBD1. There are 16 residues in the CDR3. J gave up 5 bases and V 6 bases, and 9 bases lay outside the gene matches. In germline, CDR1 is KGHSH, CDR2 LQKENI. This CDR3 is CASSLTRTGGNEKLFF. Partial CDR3 DNA: TGTGCCAGCTCCCTAACAAGGACAGGGGGAAATGAAAAA.

There are many counts of this clone. Read coverage stops 3 residues before the CDR3 terminus; the germline J gene supplies the remainder. This rearrangement joins TRBV14 to TRBJ1-1; possible D gene TRBD1, 6 bases. Trimming cost V 3 bases and J 0 bases, with 11 bases left between them. Per the germline V gene, CDR1 is SGHDN and CDR2 is FVKESK. The CDR3 runs 15 residues. This chain's CDR3 is CASSHRGPMNTEAFF. Partial CDR3 DNA: TGTGCCAGCAGCCACAGGGGTCCTATGAACACTGAA.

This clone has more than one count but fewer than ten. The read is 3 residues too short to cover the CDR3 end, so that end is filled in from the germline J gene. The chain has TRBV7-9 and TRBJ1-3, with D tentatively TRBD1 (6 bases). The germline gives CDR1 SEHNR, CDR2 FQNEAQ (reference sequence). The CDR3 is 14 residues long. V was pared by 0 bases and J by 7 bases, with 10 bases between. This chain's CDR3 is CASSLAAGANTIYF. The covered CDR3 bases are TGTGCCAGCAGCTTAGCGGCAGGGGCCAACACC.

This clone ranks as medium-sized (0.01 to 0.1%). The covered CDR3 bases are TGCAGTGCGCGGGGACAGTCGGTGAACACCGGGGAG. Amino acids: CSARGQSVNTGE. The full-length CDR3 reads as CSARGQSVNTGELFF. This chain connects TRBV20-1 to TRBJ2-2; D may be TRBD1 (7 bases). The read finishes 3 residues shy of the CDR3 end, and the germline J gene is used to complete it. The V gene's germline CDR1 is DFQATT and CDR2 SNEGSKA (reference sequence). This CDR3 has 15 residues. V lost 6 bases and J 1 base, leaving 15 bases between the germline ends.

The table lists this clone with many counts. The observed sequence ends 3 residues before the CDR3 terminus, with the missing tail filled in from the germline J gene. The V gene is TRBV5-6, the J gene TRBJ2-3, with TRBD2 identical over 7 bases. CDR1 is SGHDT and CDR2 is YYEEEE in the germline V gene. V lost 4 bases, J lost 1 base, and 6 bases stayed unmatched. The CDR3 loop spans 15 amino acids. The CDR3 loop is CASSLGLGGTDTQYF. The CDR3 DNA, read in part, is TGTGCCAGCAGCCTCGGACTAGGGGGCACAGATACG.

This clone was observed many times. The sequenced fragment ends 3 residues before the CDR3 boundary, so the rest is inferred from the germline J gene. This sequence joins TRBV2 and TRBJ1-2; D might be TRBD1 (5 bases). The germline V gene has CDR1 SNHLY and CDR2 FYNNEI. Trimming shortened V by 2 bases and J by 1 base, and 17 bases separated the two germline ends. This CDR3 is built from 17 residues. The covered CDR3 bases are TGTGCCAGCAGTGAAATTGGGGGGGGGTGGAGTAACTATGGC. Protein: CASSEIGGGWSNYG. The full CDR3 sequence reads CASSEIGGGWSNYGYTF.

This clone was observed at least ten times. Sequencing ends 3 residues short of the CDR3 end; the germline J gene provides the rest. The V gene is TRBV20-1, the J gene TRBJ1-2, with a possible D match to TRBD1 (5 bases). The CDR3 is 15 residues long. V lost 6 bases and J lost 0, with 17 bases in between. The germline V gene encodes CDR1 DFQATT and CDR2 SNEGSKA (reference sequence). CDR3 sequence reads: CSALTRQFSNYGYTF. The CDR3 DNA, read in part, is TGCAGTGCCCTCACCCGACAGTTCTCTAACTATGGC.

This clone has more than one count but fewer than ten. Read data end 3 residues before the CDR3 end; the end is taken from the germline J gene. The V gene is TRBV18, the J gene TRBJ1-2, with 10 bases identical to TRBD1. There are 15 residues in the CDR3. CDR1 is KGHSH and CDR2 is LQKENI in the germline V gene. The junction had 2 bases not matched to a gene; V was cut back by 2 bases and J by 2 bases. CDR3 amino acids: CASSPTTGGNYGYTF. The covered CDR3 bases are TGTGCCAGCTCACCAACGACAGGGGGCAACTATGGC. The variable domain in full, completed from reference TRBV18 and TRBJ1-2, reads NAGVMQNPRHLVRRRGQEARLRCSPMKGHSHVYWYRQLPEEGLKFMVYLQKENIIDESGMPKERFSAEFPKEGPSILRIQQVVRGDSAAYFCASSPTTGGNYGYTFGSGTRLTVV.

The sample holds many counts of this clone. The read ends 3 residues before the CDR3 terminus; that terminus is restored from the germline J gene. V gene TRBV20-1 combines with J gene TRBJ1-1; 7 bases map to TRBD1. The CDR3 runs 15 residues. Germline V gene data show CDR1 as DFQATT and CDR2 as SNEGSKA (reference sequence). V was pared by 2 bases and J by 2 bases, with 8 bases of the junction left unmatched. CDR3 DNA (partial): TGCAGTGCTAGACAACCGGGACAGACAAACACTGAA. Translated: CSARQPGQTNTE. The entire CDR3 sequence reads CSARQPGQTNTEAFF.

This clone was counted a few times. The CDR3 end falls 3 residues outside the read, so it is completed with the germline J gene. The V gene is TRBV7-6, the J gene TRBJ1-4; 7 bases are shared with TRBD1. Per the germline V gene, CDR1 is SGHVS and CDR2 is FNYEAQ. The CDR3 is 12 residues long. The sequenced CDR3 bases are TGTGCCAGCAGCGGAGGGGGCAGAGAA. Protein: CASSGGGRE. The whole CDR3 sequence reads CASSGGGRELFF.

This clone was seen repeatedly, ten times or more. The read ends 3 residues early relative to the CDR3; the germline J gene fills the gap. The genes are TRBV29-1 and TRBJ2-7; 12 bases match TRBD2. The CDR3 runs to 15 residues. The trim removed 1 base at V and 6 bases at J, leaving 7 bases unmatched. CDR1 is SQVTM, CDR2 ANQGSEA, per germline. The sequenced CDR3 bases are TGCAGCGTTGAAGGACTAGCGGGAGTCGGTTTCGAG. Amino acid sequence: CSVEGLAGVGFE. In full, the CDR3 reads CSVEGLAGVGFEQYF.

Ten or more counts support this clone. Read sequence stops 3 residues before the CDR3 end, and the germline J gene provides the missing end. V and J are TRBV20-1 and TRBJ2-5, with D hard to call. The germline CDR1 and CDR2 sequences are DFQATT and SNEGSKA (reference sequence). This CDR3 contains 16 residues. V was pared by 0 bases and J by 1 base, with 15 bases between. The covered CDR3 bases are TGCAGTGCTAGAGATCCCCGAATAGGGCCCCAAGAGACC. Protein sequence: CSARDPRIGPQET. The CDR3 in full is CSARDPRIGPQETQYF.

In its sample, this clone was seen a few times. The CDR3 extends 3 residues past the end of the read, so its final part is completed from the germline J gene. V usage is TRBV20-1 and J usage is TRBJ2-7; 8 bases are a match to TRBD1. The CDR3 sequence is 16 residues long. With 4 bases clipped from V and 3 bases from J, the junction kept 14 bases outside the gene matches. Germline CDR1 DFQATT, CDR2 SNEGSKA (reference sequence). The CDR3 sequence is CSANTPGTGPYYEQYF. The covered CDR3 bases are TGCAGTGCTAACACCCCCGGGACAGGCCCATACTACGAG.

This clone rates as medium-sized. The CDR3 is cut off 3 residues early in the read; its end comes from the germline J gene. The J gene is TRBJ1-1, the V gene TRBV5-6; 8 nucleotides agree with TRBD1. Losses at the gene ends were 4 bases for V and 2 bases for J; bases not matched to a gene: 1. CDR1 SGHDT and CDR2 YYEEEE come from the germline V gene. The CDR3 covers 13 residues. Incomplete CDR3 DNA: TGTGCCAGCAGCACAGGGGGTAACACTGAA. This codes for CASSTGGNTE. The entire CDR3 sequence reads CASSTGGNTEAFF.

This clone showed up many times. Coverage ceases 3 residues before the CDR3 finishes, and the germline J gene fills in the end. The chain is built from TRBV2 and TRBJ1-2; 8 bases are shared with TRBD1. Looked up from germline, CDR1 is SNHLY and CDR2 is FYNNEI. Unmatched junction bases numbered 6, after V lost 3 bases and J lost 3 bases. The CDR3 runs to 15 residues. Partial CDR3 DNA: TGTGCCAGCAGTGATTTGGGACAGGCGGACTATGGC. Its protein is CASSDLGQADYG. The entire CDR3 protein reads CASSDLGQADYGYTF. Together with reference TRBV2 and TRBJ1-2, the CDR3 gives the full variable domain: EPEVTQTPSHQVTQMGQEVILRCVPISNHLYFYWYRQILGQKVEFLVSFYNNEISEKSEIFDDQFSVERPDGSNFTLKIRSTKLEDSAMYFCASSDLGQADYGYTFGSGTRLTVV.